Below are 5 T cell receptor beta chains sequenced from a single sample in a study of CD8+CD57+ T cells in acquired aplastic anemia (dated by TCRdb to 2017 to 2018). The instrument was an Illumina HiSeq 2000. Genomic DNA was used as template for profiling of TCR beta VDJ combinations and CDR3 sequences. TCRdb took the public reads, trimmed them with fastp at Q25, ran MiXCR for clone calling and kept in-frame beta chains. Every entry covers one CDR3 protein and lists the most common genes and DNA from its rows. This sample holds more than 150,000 distinct CDR3 sequences; around 45% were observed only once. The top ten clones comprise 9.7% of the sample. Expansion of CD8+CD57+ cells had been shown by flow cytometry in the patients chosen for sequencing. Sequenced: sorted CD4+, CD8+, or CD8+CD57+ T cells (not recorded which) from PBMCs. These receptors came from a human donor with aplastic anemia.

The chain couples TRBV10-3 to TRBJ2-1; no clear D. Germline V CDR1 and CDR2: ENHRY, SYGVKD. CDR3 length: 16 amino acids. Trimming removed 0 bases from V and 2 bases from J, with 11 bases in between. The CDR3 region is CAISESMGGAYNEQFF. The CDR3 bases are TGTGCCATCAGTGAGTCGATGGGCGGCGCCTACAATGAGCAGTTCTTC.

This clonotype came up a few times. This rearrangement joins TRBV29-1 to TRBJ2-5; the D is unclear. Germline loops: CDR1 SQVTM, CDR2 ANQGSEA. The CDR3 consists of 12 residues. V was clipped by 4 bases and J by 4 bases, with 10 bases between them. In nucleotides, the CDR3 is TGCAGCGTTGTGGGTGTGGGAGAGACCCAGTACTTC. This gives the protein CSVVGVGETQYF.

This chain joins TRBV18 and TRBJ1-2; 10 positions agree with TRBD1. CDR3 length: 14 residues. Germline V gene lookup returns CDR1 KGHSH and CDR2 LQKENI. With 3 bases clipped from V and 8 bases from J, the junction kept 6 bases outside the gene matches. CDR3 bases: TGTGCCAGCTCACCCGGGACAGGGGTACTGGGCTACACCTTC. This encodes CASSPGTGVLGYTF.

This clonotype was counted at least ten times. The chain uses TRBV2 and TRBJ1-5, with a weak D call TRBD1 (5 bases). Trimming removed 3 bases at V and 6 bases at J, with 18 bases between. The germline V gene has CDR1 SNHLY and CDR2 FYNNEI. CDR3 length: 16 residues. DNA of the CDR3: TGTGCCAGCAGTGATGGTGGGTGGGGGAGCGTTCAGCCCCAGCATTTT. Its protein product is CASSDGGWGSVQPQHF. Complete variable domain (other parts from reference TRBV2 and TRBJ1-5): EPEVTQTPSHQVTQMGQEVILRCVPISNHLYFYWYRQILGQKVEFLVSFYNNEISEKSEIFDDQFSVERPDGSNFTLKIRSTKLEDSAMYFCASSDGGWGSVQPQHFGDGTRLSIL.

J is TRBJ2-2 and V is TRBV4-1; no definite D call. V lost 0 bases to trimming and J lost 1 base, with 9 bases between them. The CDR3 runs to 16 residues. Per germline, CDR1 MGHRA and CDR2 YSYEKL. This CDR3 is CASSQDPGQNTGELFF. The CDR3 DNA follows: TGCGCCAGCAGCCAAGACCCCGGTCAGAACACCGGGGAGCTGTTTTTT.